The next 22 T cell receptor beta chains were all read from a single sample in a study of T cells in women clearing cervical HPV infection. Here immunoSEQ multiplex PCR was the method, and the copy in TCRdb shows in-frame clones only, minus some. The specimen's table records 25,000 or so clones. The sequenced sample consisted of blood buffy coat. The receptors were sampled from a woman between 18 and 69 years old with a cervical HPV16 infection that either progressed to CIN3+ or cleared (not recorded which).

Details on this clone: The CDR3 end lies 3 residues beyond the end of the read and is filled in from the germline J gene. The rearrangement uses TRBV6-1 and TRBJ2-3, with 15 bases matching TRBD2. The CDR3 sequence is 15 residues long. V dropped 4 bases and J dropped 4; count of bases not matched to a gene: 0. CDR1 is MNHNS and CDR2 is SASEGT in the germline V gene. Incomplete CDR3 DNA: TGTGCCAGCAGTGGGACTAGCGGGGGGGCAGATACG. Its translation: CASSGTSGGADT. The full CDR3 sequence reads CASSGTSGGADTQYF.

Details on this clone: The read halts 3 residues ahead of the CDR3 end, with the missing end drawn from the germline J gene. The chain combines TRBV18 with TRBJ1-4; 7 bases agree with TRBD1. Germline V lookup: CDR1 KGHSH, CDR2 LQKENI. The V gene end was trimmed by 0 bases and the J gene end by 5 bases; junction bases not matched to a gene: 6. This CDR3 is 16 amino acids long. CDR3 residues: CASSPPPGGKNEKLFF. CDR3 bases read: TGTGCCAGCTCACCACCACCAGGGGGGAAGAATGAAAAA.

With regard to this clone: The read finishes 3 residues shy of the CDR3 end, and the germline J gene is used to complete it. The chain links TRBV7-8 to TRBJ1-1; D not certain. The V and J ends lost 3 bases and 0 bases respectively, with 8 bases between them. CDR1 and CDR2 (germline): SGHVS, FQNEAQ. The CDR3 consists of 14 residues. The sequenced CDR3 bases are TGTGCCAGCAGCTTTCGCGGCATGAACACTGAA. This gives the protein CASSFRGMNTE. The whole CDR3 sequence reads CASSFRGMNTEAFF.

Turning to this clone: Read sequence stops 3 residues before the CDR3 end, and the germline J gene provides the missing end. The identical CDR3 is also encoded by other nucleotide sequences in the sample. The chain couples TRBV12-3 or TRBV12-4 to TRBJ2-5; TRBD2 matches at 8 bases. This CDR3 spans 14 amino acids. V shed 7 bases, J shed 2 bases, and the junction held 6 bases outside the gene matches. The CDR3 sequence is CASTLGGGQETQYF. The sequenced part of the CDR3 DNA is TGTGCCAGCACGCTCGGGGGGGGTCAAGAGACC.

Comment on this clone: The missing CDR3 end, 3 residues past where the read stops, is filled in from the germline J gene. The V gene is TRBV20-1, the J gene TRBJ2-7; D perhaps matches TRBD2 (7 bases). The CDR3 spans 13 residues. The germline V gene encodes CDR1 DFQATT and CDR2 SNEGSKA (reference sequence). Trimming took 5 bases from V and 5 from J, leaving 16 bases between them. The chain's CDR3 is CSAHTGGRDEQYF. The CDR3 DNA, read in part, is TGCAGTGCTCATACCGGGGGGCGCGACGAG.

Remarks on this clone: The read halts 3 residues ahead of the CDR3 end, with the missing end drawn from the germline J gene. This chain joins TRBV7-8 and TRBJ1-2; 9 positions agree with TRBD1. V shed 3 bases, J shed 7 bases, and the junction held 6 bases outside the gene matches. Germline CDR1 is SGHVS and CDR2 is FQNEAQ. This CDR3 comprises 14 residues. The CDR3: CASSLGQGFGGYTF. The covered CDR3 bases are TGTGCCAGCAGCTTGGGACAGGGATTTGGTGGC.

For this clone: Coverage ceases 3 residues before the CDR3 finishes, and the germline J gene fills in the end. The chain recombines TRBV6-2 or TRBV6-3 with TRBJ2-7; 7 bases agree with TRBD1. CDR1 MNHEY and CDR2 SVGEGT come from the germline V gene. The CDR3 totals 14 residues. Unmatched junction bases numbered 8, after V lost 6 bases and J lost 3 bases. CDR3 DNA, as far as it was read: TGTGCCAGCAGGCGACAGGGATCGGTCTACGAG. It encodes CASRRQGSVYE. The whole CDR3 sequence reads CASRRQGSVYEQYF.

With respect to this clone: Coverage ceases 3 residues before the CDR3 finishes, and the germline J gene fills in the end. The chain joins TRBV4-1 to TRBJ2-5; the match to TRBD1 covers 7 bases. Trimming at V came to 1 base and at J to 2 bases, leaving 10 bases not matched to a gene. Germline V CDR1 and CDR2: MGHRA, YSYEKL. CDR3 length equals 17 residues. The CDR3 DNA, read in part, is TGCGCCAGCAGCCAAGTCCCTCGGGACAGCCGACAAGAGACC. Protein: CASSQVPRDSRQET. The whole CDR3 protein is CASSQVPRDSRQETQYF.

Regarding this clone: The sequenced fragment ends 3 residues before the CDR3 boundary, so the rest is inferred from the germline J gene. V and J are TRBV2 and TRBJ2-2; 12 bases are a match to TRBD2. The germline V gene encodes CDR1 SNHLY and CDR2 FYNNEI. The CDR3 covers 17 residues. The V and J ends lost 8 bases and 8 bases, in that order; junction bases with no gene match: 15. CDR3 DNA (partial): TGTGCCAGCGGAGGACTAGCGGGAAATATTCTTACAGGGGAG. Protein: CASGGLAGNILTGE. The full-length CDR3 reads as CASGGLAGNILTGELFF.

With regard to this clone: The read terminates 3 residues before the CDR3 end, so the remaining end is supplied by the germline J gene. The chain employs TRBV2 and TRBJ1-4, with TRBD1 matching over 7 bases. V lost 4 bases to trimming and J lost 8 bases; unmatched junction nucleotides: 7. The CDR3 extends over 14 amino acids. CDR1 and CDR2 (germline): SNHLY, FYNNEI. The sequenced part of the CDR3 DNA is TGTGCCAGCAGTGTTGAAGACAGGGTCGAAAAA. As protein: CASSVEDRVEK. The full-length CDR3 reads as CASSVEDRVEKLFF.

Worth noting for this clone: The sequence runs out 3 residues before the end of the CDR3; the remainder is reconstructed from the germline J gene. The genes are TRBV7-3 and TRBJ2-5; tentative D call: TRBD1 (6 bases). The CDR3 spans 15 residues. Trimming took 5 bases from V and 0 from J, leaving 13 bases between them. From germline, CDR1 is SGHTA and CDR2 FQGTGA. CDR3 bases read: TGTGCCAGCAGCCTCGGGACAAACGACCAAGAGACC. Translated, it gives CASSLGTNDQET. The full CDR3 protein is CASSLGTNDQETQYF.

About this clone: The read ends 3 residues early relative to the CDR3; the germline J gene fills the gap. This rearrangement joins TRBV19 to TRBJ1-2, with D possibly TRBD1 on 6 matching bases. The CDR3 has 15 residues. Germline CDR1 reads LNHDA; CDR2 reads SQIVND (reference sequence). V shed 6 bases and J shed 5 bases, with 19 bases lying between them. The CDR3 loop reads CASRMDSTYGYGYTF. CDR3 bases read: TGTGCCAGTAGGATGGACAGCACTTACGGGTATGGC.

As to this clone: From the germline J gene comes the end of the CDR3, since the read stops 3 residues before it. V gene TRBV6-1 combines with J gene TRBJ2-1; 12 positions match TRBD2. Germline loops: CDR1 MNHNS, CDR2 SASEGT. The CDR3 runs to 16 residues. V shed 0 bases and J 6 bases; nucleotides not matched to a gene: 3. The DNA read from the CDR3 is TGTGCCAGCAGTGAAGCACTAGCGGGAGGAAGCAATGAG. This codes for CASSEALAGGSNE. In full, the CDR3 is CASSEALAGGSNEQFF.

CDR3 DNA (partial): TGCAGCGTTGAATTGGGGGGTTCCTATGGC. This codes for CSVELGGSYG. The whole CDR3 reads CSVELGGSYGYTF. The V and J genes are TRBV29-1 and TRBJ1-2; D possibly corresponds to TRBD1 (5 bases). Coverage ceases 3 residues before the CDR3 finishes, and the germline J gene fills in the end. The CDR3 runs to 13 residues. From germline, CDR1 is SQVTM and CDR2 ANQGSEA. Trimming took off 2 bases at V and 4 bases at J, with 11 bases between the two ends. Filled out from reference TRBV29-1 and TRBJ1-2, the complete variable domain reads SAVISQKPSRDICQRGTSLTIQCQVDSQVTMMFWYRQQPGQSLTLIATANQGSEATYESGFVIDKFPISRPNLTFSTLTVSNMSPEDSSIYLCSVELGGSYGYTFGSGTRLTVV.

Notes on this clone: With the read ending 3 residues before the CDR3 end, the germline J gene is used to fill in that end. The V call is TRBV7-8, the J call TRBJ2-7; D possibly corresponds to TRBD2 (6 bases). Germline values: CDR1 SGHVS, CDR2 FQNEAQ. Deletions cut 1 base from V and 1 base from J, with 11 bases between. There are 15 residues in the CDR3. The CDR3 bases that were read are TGTGCCAGCAGCTTAGTATCGGGGGAGTCCTACGAG. Amino acid sequence: CASSLVSGESYE. The complete CDR3 protein is CASSLVSGESYEQYF.

As to this clone: The read ends 3 residues shy of where the CDR3 ends; the end is completed using the germline J gene. This chain joins TRBV11-3 and TRBJ2-7; D is unclear. The germline V gene has CDR1 SGHNT and CDR2 YENEEA. The CDR3 has 13 residues. V was clipped by 5 bases and J by 2 bases, with 10 bases between them. The CDR3 bases that were read are TGTGCCAGCAGCCAGGCGCCAGCCTACGAG. Amino acids: CASSQAPAYE. The CDR3, in full, reads CASSQAPAYEQYF. Combining the CDR3 with reference TRBV11-3 and TRBJ2-7 gives the whole variable domain EAGVVQSPRYKIIEKKQPVAFWCNPISGHNTLYWYLQNLGQGPELLIRYENEEAVDDSQLPKDRFSAERLKGVDSTLKIQPAELGDSAVYLCASSQAPAYEQYFGPGTRLTVT.

A remark on this clone: The read halts 3 residues ahead of the CDR3 end, with the missing end drawn from the germline J gene. The rearrangement links TRBV2 to TRBJ1-6, with D unclear. In germline, CDR1 is SNHLY, CDR2 FYNNEI. The length of the CDR3 is 15 residues. The V gene lost 4 bases and the J gene lost 2 bases, with 9 bases spanning the gap. The sequenced part of the CDR3 DNA is TGTGCCAGCAGTGTTTCCAGTCCCTATAATTCACCC. Protein sequence: CASSVSSPYNSP. The full CDR3 protein reads CASSVSSPYNSPLHF.

Remarks on this clone: The missing CDR3 end, 3 residues past where the read stops, is filled in from the germline J gene. V and J are TRBV11-2 and TRBJ2-3; 7 bases map to TRBD1. There are 15 residues in the CDR3. CDR1 is SGHAT, CDR2 FQNNGV, per germline. V shed 6 bases and J 1 base; nucleotides not matched to a gene: 7. The sequenced CDR3 bases are TGTGCCAGCAGGACGACAGGGTCAGGCACAGATACG. It translates to CASRTTGSGTDT. The whole CDR3 protein is CASRTTGSGTDTQYF. The full variable domain, in which reference TRBV11-2 and TRBJ2-3 provide the parts outside the CDR3, is EAGVAQSPRYKIIEKRQSVAFWCNPISGHATLYWYQQILGQGPKLLIQFQNNGVVDDSQLPKDRFSAERLKGVDSTLKIQPAKLEDSAVYLCASRTTGSGTDTQYFGPGTRLTVL.

Partial CDR3 DNA: TGTGCCTGGGAGGGACACGATAATTCACCC. It yields the protein CAWEGHDNSP. The entire CDR3 reads CAWEGHDNSPLHF. The rearrangement uses TRBV30 and TRBJ1-6, with D perhaps TRBD1 (6 bases). The CDR3 extends 3 residues past the end of the read, so its final part is completed from the germline J gene. V was trimmed by 5 bases and J by 5 bases, leaving 10 bases between them. Germline CDR1 reads GTSNPN; CDR2 reads SVGIG (reference sequence). This CDR3 comprises 13 residues. Using reference TRBV30 and TRBJ1-6 for the parts outside the CDR3, the full variable domain is SQTIHQWPATLVQPVGSPLSLECTVEGTSNPNLYWYRQAAGRGLQLLFYSVGIGQISSEVPQNLSASRPQDRQFILSSKKLLLSDSGFYLCAWEGHDNSPLHFGNGTRLTVT.

On this clone: The read gets to within 3 residues of the CDR3 end, and the germline J gene fills in the rest. J is TRBJ1-5 and V is TRBV20-1; TRBD1 aligns across 7 bases. This CDR3 is 14 amino acids long. CDR1 is DFQATT, CDR2 SNEGSKA, per germline (reference sequence). The J segment lost 2 bases and the V segment lost 5 bases, leaving 6 bases of the junction unmatched. This CDR3 reads CSAYPGTGNQPQHF. The sequenced part of the CDR3 DNA is TGCAGTGCTTATCCCGGGACAGGCAATCAGCCC.

Concerning this clone itself: The junction and the germline gene differ at one end; a read error may be behind it. The observed sequence ends 3 residues before the CDR3 terminus, with the missing tail filled in from the germline J gene. J is TRBJ2-3 and V is TRBV7-7, with TRBD1 as a possible D gene (6 bases). The germline gives CDR1 SSHAT, CDR2 FNYEAQ (reference sequence). This CDR3 has 13 residues. CDR3 amino acids: CASSLGSGAPQYF. The CDR3 DNA, read in part, is TGTGCTAGCAGCTTGGGATCAGGGGCCCCG.

As to this clone: With the read ending 3 residues before the CDR3 end, the germline J gene is used to fill in that end. This chain links TRBV29-1 with TRBJ2-5, with 9 bases lining up with TRBD2. The CDR3 is 18 residues long. Germline-derived CDR1 and CDR2 are SQVTM and ANQGSEA. V dropped 8 bases and J dropped 5; count of bases not matched to a gene: 24. The sequenced part of the CDR3 DNA is TGCAGCACTAAGGGGCGGGTAGCGGGAGCGGGTGCGCGGGAGACC. Translation: CSTKGRVAGAGARET. The complete CDR3 sequence is CSTKGRVAGAGARETQYF.